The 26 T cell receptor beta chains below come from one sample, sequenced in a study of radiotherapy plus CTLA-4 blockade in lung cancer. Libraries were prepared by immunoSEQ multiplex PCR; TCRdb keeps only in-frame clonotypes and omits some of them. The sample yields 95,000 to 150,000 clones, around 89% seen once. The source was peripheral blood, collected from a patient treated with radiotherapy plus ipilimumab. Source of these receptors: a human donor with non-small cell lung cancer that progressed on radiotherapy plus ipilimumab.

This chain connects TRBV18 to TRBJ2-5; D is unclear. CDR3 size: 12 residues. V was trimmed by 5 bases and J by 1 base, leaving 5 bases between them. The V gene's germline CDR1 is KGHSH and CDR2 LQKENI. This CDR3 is CASSMGQETQYF. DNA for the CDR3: TGTGCCAGCTCAATGGGCCAAGAGACCCAGTACTTC.

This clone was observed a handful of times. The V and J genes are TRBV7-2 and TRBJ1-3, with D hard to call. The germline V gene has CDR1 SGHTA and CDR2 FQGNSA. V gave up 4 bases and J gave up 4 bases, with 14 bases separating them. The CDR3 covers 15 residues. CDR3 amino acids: CASSSFNGGGNTIYF. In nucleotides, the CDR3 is TGTGCCAGCAGCTCTTTTAATGGAGGGGGAAACACCATATATTTT.

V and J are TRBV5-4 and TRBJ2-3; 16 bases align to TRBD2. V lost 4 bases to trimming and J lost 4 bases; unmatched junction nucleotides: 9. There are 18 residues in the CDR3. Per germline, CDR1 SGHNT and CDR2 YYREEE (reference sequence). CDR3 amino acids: CASSTGLAGGPWADTQYF. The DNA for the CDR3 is TGTGCCAGCAGCACGGGACTAGCGGGAGGGCCCTGGGCAGATACGCAGTATTTT.

The CDR3 loop is CASGGSGSFWETQYF. CDR3 in DNA: TGTGCCAGCGGTGGTAGCGGGAGTTTCTGGGAGACCCAGTACTTC. The genes are TRBV2 and TRBJ2-5, with TRBD2 identical over 9 bases. This CDR3 is 15 amino acids long. Germline CDR1 reads SNHLY; CDR2 reads FYNNEI. V lost 8 bases, J lost 5 bases, and 12 bases stayed unmatched.

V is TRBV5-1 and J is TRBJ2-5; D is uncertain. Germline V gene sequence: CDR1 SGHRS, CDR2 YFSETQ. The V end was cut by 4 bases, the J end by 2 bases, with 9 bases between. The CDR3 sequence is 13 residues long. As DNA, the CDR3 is TGCGCCAGCAGCCTCGGAGATCAAGAGACCCAGTACTTC. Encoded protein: CASSLGDQETQYF.

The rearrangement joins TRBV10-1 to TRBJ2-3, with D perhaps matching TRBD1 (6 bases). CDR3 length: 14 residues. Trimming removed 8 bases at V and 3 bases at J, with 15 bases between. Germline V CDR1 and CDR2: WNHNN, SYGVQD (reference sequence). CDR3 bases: TGCGCCAGCTCGGCAGGGGTTCAGACAGATACGCAGTATTTT. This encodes CASSAGVQTDTQYF.

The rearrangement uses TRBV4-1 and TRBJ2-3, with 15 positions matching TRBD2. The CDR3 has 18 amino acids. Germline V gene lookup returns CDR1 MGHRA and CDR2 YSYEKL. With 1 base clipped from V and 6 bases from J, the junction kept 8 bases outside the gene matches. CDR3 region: CASSQAPGLAGGRDTQYF. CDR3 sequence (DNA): TGCGCCAGCAGCCAAGCTCCGGGACTAGCGGGAGGTCGTGATACGCAGTATTTT.

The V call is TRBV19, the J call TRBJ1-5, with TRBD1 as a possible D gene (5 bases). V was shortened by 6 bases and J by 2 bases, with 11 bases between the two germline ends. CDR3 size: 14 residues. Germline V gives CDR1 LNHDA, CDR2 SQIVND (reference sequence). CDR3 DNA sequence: TGTGCCAGTAGAAGGGGCGGGGGCAATCAGCCCCAGCATTTT. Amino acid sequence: CASRRGGGNQPQHF. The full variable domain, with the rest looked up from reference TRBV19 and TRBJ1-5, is DGGITQSPKYLFRKEGQNVTLSCEQNLNHDAMYWYRQDPGQGLRLIYYSQIVNDFQKGDIAEGYSVSREKKESFPLTVTSAQKNPTAFYLCASRRGGGNQPQHFGDGTRLSIL.

CDR3 region: CAIRPDLLIYEQYF. In nucleotides, the CDR3 is TGTGCCATCAGGCCGGACTTACTAATATACGAGCAGTACTTC. The rearrangement joins TRBV10-3 to TRBJ2-7; possibly TRBD2 for D (5 bases). Per germline, CDR1 ENHRY and CDR2 SYGVKD. Between the trimmed V and J ends, which lost 6 bases and 4 bases, there was a span of 16 bases. There are 14 residues in the CDR3.

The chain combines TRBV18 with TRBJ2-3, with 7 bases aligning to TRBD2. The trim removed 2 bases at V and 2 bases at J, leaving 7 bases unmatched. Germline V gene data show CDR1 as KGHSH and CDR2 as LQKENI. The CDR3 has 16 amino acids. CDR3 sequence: CASSPKSGALTDTQYF. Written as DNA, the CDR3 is TGTGCCAGCTCACCAAAAAGCGGGGCGCTCACAGATACGCAGTATTTT.

CDR3 amino acids: CASSLETPGFNEQFF. CDR3 nucleotide sequence: TGCGCCAGCAGCTTGGAAACTCCTGGGTTCAATGAGCAGTTCTTC. The V call is TRBV5-1, the J call TRBJ2-1; no clear D. V lost 0 bases and J 6 bases, leaving 13 bases between the germline ends. The CDR3 is 15 residues long. The germline V gene encodes CDR1 SGHRS and CDR2 YFSETQ.

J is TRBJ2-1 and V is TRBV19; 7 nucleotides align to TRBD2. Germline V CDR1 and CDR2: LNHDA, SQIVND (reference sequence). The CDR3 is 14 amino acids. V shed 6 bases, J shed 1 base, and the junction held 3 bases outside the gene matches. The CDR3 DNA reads TGTGCCAGTAGCACCGGGAGGTCCTACAATGAGCAGTTCTTC. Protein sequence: CASSTGRSYNEQFF.

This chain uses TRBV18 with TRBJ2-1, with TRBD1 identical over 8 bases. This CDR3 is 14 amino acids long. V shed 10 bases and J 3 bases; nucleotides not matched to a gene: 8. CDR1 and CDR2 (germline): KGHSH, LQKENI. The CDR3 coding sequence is TGTGCCACCTCGTTGGACAGGGTCTACAATGAGCAGTTCTTC. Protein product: CATSLDRVYNEQFF.

CDR3 amino acids: CATSSSRSPGYTQYF. The CDR3 DNA reads as TGTGCCACCAGCAGCTCTAGGAGTCCCGGGTATACGCAGTATTTT. The V gene is TRBV15, the J gene TRBJ2-3; D gene ambiguous. Trimming took off 3 bases at V and 7 bases at J, with 17 bases between the two ends. The CDR3 contains 15 residues. Germline values: CDR1 LNHNV, CDR2 YYDKDF (reference sequence).

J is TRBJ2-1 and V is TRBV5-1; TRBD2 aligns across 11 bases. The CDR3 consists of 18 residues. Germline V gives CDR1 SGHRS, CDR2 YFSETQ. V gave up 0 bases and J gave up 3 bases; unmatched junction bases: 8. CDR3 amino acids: CASSLAPGLAESYNEQFF. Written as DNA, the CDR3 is TGCGCCAGCAGCTTGGCTCCGGGACTAGCGGAAAGCTACAATGAGCAGTTCTTC.

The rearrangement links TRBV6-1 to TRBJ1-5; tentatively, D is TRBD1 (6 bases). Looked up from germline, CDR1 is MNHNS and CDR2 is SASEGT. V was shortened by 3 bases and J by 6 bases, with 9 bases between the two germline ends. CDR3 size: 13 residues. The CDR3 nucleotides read TGTGCCAGCAGTGAGGGGGCAGGTCAGCCCCAGCATTTT. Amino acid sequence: CASSEGAGQPQHF.

The CDR3 loop is CASSSGRPPHIQYF. The DNA of the CDR3 is TGTGCCAGCAGCTCCGGGAGACCTCCCCACATTCAGTACTTC. V is TRBV11-3 and J is TRBJ2-4, with TRBD2 as a possible D gene (6 bases). The CDR3 length is 14 residues. Trimming removed 4 bases from V and 8 bases from J, with 15 bases in between. The germline V gene encodes CDR1 SGHNT and CDR2 YENEEA.

The CDR3, as DNA: TGTGCCAGTAGTACCTTTAGCGGGAGCCTCCCCGGGGAGCTGTTTTTT. It encodes CASSTFSGSLPGELFF. This chain connects TRBV19 to TRBJ2-2; 9 bases match TRBD2. CDR1 and CDR2 (germline): LNHDA, SQIVND (reference sequence). This CDR3 spans 16 amino acids. Trimming at V came to 4 bases and at J to 6 bases, leaving 9 bases not matched to a gene.

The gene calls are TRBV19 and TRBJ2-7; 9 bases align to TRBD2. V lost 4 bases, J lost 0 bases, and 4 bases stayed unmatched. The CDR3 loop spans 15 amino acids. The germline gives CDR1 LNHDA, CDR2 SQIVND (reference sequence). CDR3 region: CASSTSGINSYEQYF. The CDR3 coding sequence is TGTGCCAGTAGTACTAGCGGGATCAACTCCTACGAGCAGTACTTC. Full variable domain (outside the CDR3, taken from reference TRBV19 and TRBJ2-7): DGGITQSPKYLFRKEGQNVTLSCEQNLNHDAMYWYRQDPGQGLRLIYYSQIVNDFQKGDIAEGYSVSREKKESFPLTVTSAQKNPTAFYLCASSTSGINSYEQYFGPGTRLTVT.

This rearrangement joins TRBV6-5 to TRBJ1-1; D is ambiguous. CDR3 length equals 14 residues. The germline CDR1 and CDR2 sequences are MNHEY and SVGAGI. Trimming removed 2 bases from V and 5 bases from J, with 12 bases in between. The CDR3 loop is CASSYGTERTEAFF. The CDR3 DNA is TGTGCCAGCAGTTACGGCACGGAAAGGACTGAAGCTTTCTTT.

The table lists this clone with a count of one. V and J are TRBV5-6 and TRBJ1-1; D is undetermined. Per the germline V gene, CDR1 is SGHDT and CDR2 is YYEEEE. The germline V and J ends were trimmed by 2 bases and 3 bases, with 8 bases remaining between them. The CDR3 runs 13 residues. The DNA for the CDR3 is TGTGCCAGCAGCTTCCTTGGGGACACTGAAGCTTTCTTT. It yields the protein CASSFLGDTEAFF.

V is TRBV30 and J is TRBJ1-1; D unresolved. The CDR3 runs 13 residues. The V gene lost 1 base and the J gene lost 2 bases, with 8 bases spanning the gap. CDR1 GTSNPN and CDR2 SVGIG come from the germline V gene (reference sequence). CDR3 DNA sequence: TGTGCCTGGAGTGCGAACAGAAACACTGAAGCTTTCTTT. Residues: CAWSANRNTEAFF.

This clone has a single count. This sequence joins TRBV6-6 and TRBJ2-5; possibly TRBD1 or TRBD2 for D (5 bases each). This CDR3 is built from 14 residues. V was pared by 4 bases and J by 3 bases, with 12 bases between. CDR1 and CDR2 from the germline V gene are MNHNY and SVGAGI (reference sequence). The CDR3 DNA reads TGTGCCAGCAGTTCCCACCGGGGCAAAGAGACCCAGTACTTC. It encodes CASSSHRGKETQYF.

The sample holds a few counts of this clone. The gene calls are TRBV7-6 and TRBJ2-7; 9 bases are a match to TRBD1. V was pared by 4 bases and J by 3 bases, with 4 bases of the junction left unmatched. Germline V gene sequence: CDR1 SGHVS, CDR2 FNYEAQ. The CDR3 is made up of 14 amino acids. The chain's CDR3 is CASSYQTGGYEQYF. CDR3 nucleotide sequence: TGTGCCAGCAGCTACCAGACAGGGGGCTACGAGCAGTACTTC.

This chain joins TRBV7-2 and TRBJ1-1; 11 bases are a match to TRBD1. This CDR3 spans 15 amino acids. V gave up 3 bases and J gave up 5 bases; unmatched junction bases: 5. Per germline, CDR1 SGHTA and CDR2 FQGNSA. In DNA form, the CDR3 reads TGTGCCAGCAGCTTGAAAGGACAGGGGGCAACTGAAGCTTTCTTT. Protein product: CASSLKGQGATEAFF.

The chain's CDR3 is CASSPSGGTDTQYF. CDR3 DNA: TGTGCCAGCAGCCCGAGCGGGGGCACAGATACGCAGTATTTT. This chain links TRBV9 with TRBJ2-3; 7 nucleotides align to TRBD2. The length of the CDR3 is 14 residues. J lost 1 base, V lost 4 bases, and 3 bases had no gene match. The V gene's germline CDR1 is SGDLS and CDR2 YYNGEE.